These T cell receptor beta chains were read from a single sample in a study of blood T cells in healthy people across ages. TCRdb used MiXCR to reprocess the 5' RACE reads, holding one entry per CDR3 protein. Here the sample spans hundreds of thousands of distinct CDR3 sequences, 49% being singletons. Input material: blood. These TCRs come from a woman between 55 and 75 years old in good health. Each CDR3 is given with its conserved first and last residue. Fields, in order: clone size, J gene, V gene, D gene, CDR3 protein, CDR3 DNA. The D gene is left open where the match is weak. The listing skips clone size in some rows; elsewhere it reads once, few, many or a size class.

.,TRBJ2-5,TRBV27,TRBD2,CVSSPGLAFETQYF,TGTGTCAGCAGCCCGGGACTAGCGTTTGAGACCCAGTACTTC
.,TRBJ2-6,TRBV6-2/TRBV6-3,.,CASSVRGSGSGANVLTF,TGTGCCAGCAGTGTTCGTGGGTCGGGATCTGGGGCCAACGTCCTGACTTTC
few,TRBJ2-2,TRBV5-1,.,CASSFGDTTGELFF,TGCGCCAGCAGCTTTGGGGATACCACCGGGGAGCTGTTTTTT
.,TRBJ2-1,TRBV20-1,TRBD2,CSARKLAGWNEQFF,TGCAGTGCTAGAAAGCTAGCGGGTTGGAATGAGCAGTTCTTC
.,TRBJ2-7,TRBV6-1,.,CASSEAGPEQYF,TGTGCCAGCAGTGAAGCAGGGCCCGAGCAGTACTTC
.,TRBJ2-3,TRBV7-3,.,CASSSIQDTQYF,TGTGCCAGCAGCTCAATACAGGATACGCAGTATTTT
few,TRBJ2-1,TRBV29-1,TRBD2,CSGRASGRNEQFF,TGCAGCGGGAGGGCTAGCGGGAGAAATGAGCAGTTCTTC
.,TRBJ2-1,TRBV9,TRBD2,CASSAGLAAGNEQFF,TGTGCCAGCAGCGCGGGGCTAGCGGCGGGGAATGAGCAGTTCTTC
.,TRBJ2-7,TRBV20-1,.,CSARDPTRSYNEQYF,TGCAGTGCTAGAGATCCTACCCGGTCCTACAATGAGCAGTACTTC
many,TRBJ2-3,TRBV4-1,.,CASSQDASSTDTQYF,TGCGCCAGCAGCCAAGATGCTAGCAGCACAGATACGCAGTATTTT
.,TRBJ2-5,TRBV9,.,CASSAGARGGYNEQYF,TGTGCCAGCAGCGCAGGGGCTAGGGGCGGGTACAATGAGCAGTACTTC
.,TRBJ2-5,TRBV20-1,.,CSARGQGGETQYF,TGCAGTGCTAGAGGACAGGGAGGAGAGACCCAGTACTTC
.,TRBJ2-1,TRBV12-3/TRBV12-4,TRBD2,CASSPGTSGSVGGEQFF,TGTGCCAGCAGTCCAGGGACTAGCGGGAGTGTTGGCGGTGAGCAGTTCTTC
.,TRBJ2-5,TRBV12-3/TRBV12-4,.,CASRRTAQETQYF,TGTGCCAGCAGGAGGACAGCGCAAGAGACCCAGTACTTC
few,TRBJ1-6,TRBV20-1,TRBD1,CSAQTGKSYNSPLHF,TGCAGTGCTCAGACAGGGAAATCCTATAATTCACCCCTCCACTTT
.,TRBJ2-7,TRBV28,TRBD1,CASSPATGVSYEQYF,TGTGCCAGCAGCCCCGCGACAGGGGTCTCCTACGAGCAGTACTTC
many,TRBJ2-3,TRBV10-3,TRBD2,CAISGTSGPDEPQYF,TGTGCCATCAGTGGGACTAGCGGTCCTGATGAGCCGCAGTATTTT
.,TRBJ1-1,TRBV10-3,.,CAISRQANVPSIEAFF,TGTGCCATTAGTCGCCAGGCCAACGTCCCGAGTATTGAAGCTTTCTTT
.,TRBJ1-1,TRBV29-1,.,CSVGQNGRAFF,TGCAGCGTAGGGCAAAATGGGAGAGCTTTCTTT
few,TRBJ2-2,TRBV5-1,.,CASSLQGGDTGELFF,TGCGCCAGCAGCTTACAGGGCGGGGACACCGGGGAGCTGTTTTTT
.,TRBJ2-7,TRBV5-6,.,CASSSGIIYEQYF,TGTGCCAGCAGCTCCGGGATAATCTACGAGCAGTACTTC
few,TRBJ2-1,TRBV5-1,TRBD2,CASSSGTSLLWNEQFF,TGCGCCAGCAGCTCCGGGACTAGTCTCCTTTGGAATGAGCAGTTCTTC
.,TRBJ2-6,TRBV20-1,.,CSARGTGTPLVEANVLTF,TGCAGTGCTAGAGGAACCGGGACACCCCTTGTTGAGGCCAACGTCCTGACTTTC
.,TRBJ2-5,TRBV20-1,.,CSARDGLYNEQYF,TGCAGTGCTAGAGACGGGTTGTACAATGAGCAGTACTTC
.,TRBJ1-1,TRBV7-2,TRBD1,CASSPSTGGRTEAFF,TGTGCCAGCAGCCCCTCGACAGGGGGCCGCACTGAAGCTTTCTTT
.,TRBJ2-1,TRBV10-3,.,CAISERETQFF,TGTGCCATCAGTGAAAGGGAGACCCAGTTCTTC
few,TRBJ2-7,TRBV20-1,.,CSARSAGWEIYEQYF,TGCAGTGCTAGGAGCGCCGGGTGGGAGATCTACGAGCAGTACTTC
once,TRBJ2-3,TRBV6-5,TRBD2,CASSTSGATSTDTQYF,TGTGCCAGCAGCACTAGCGGGGCAACTAGCACAGATACGCAGTATTTT
few,TRBJ2-1,TRBV4-3,.,CASSPKRWGEQFF,TGCGCCAGCAGCCCCAAGAGGTGGGGTGAGCAGTTCTTC
.,TRBJ2-7,TRBV28,TRBD1,CASSLGRGFGYEQYF,TGTGCCAGCAGTTTGGGCAGGGGGTTTGGGTACGAGCAGTACTTC
.,TRBJ2-5,TRBV2,.,CAGSEAGMIQETQYF,TGTGCCGGCAGTGAGGCAGGGATGATACAAGAGACCCAGTACTTC
.,TRBJ2-5,TRBV11-2,.,CASSRSGTKQETQYF,TGTGCCAGCAGTCGTTCCGGGACCAAACAAGAGACCCAGTACTTC
.,TRBJ1-1,TRBV5-1,.,CASTNGQPNTEAFF,TGCGCCAGCACCAACGGACAGCCAAACACTGAAGCTTTCTTT
.,TRBJ2-1,TRBV5-6,TRBD2,CASSSRGGLAGLYNEQFF,TGTGCCAGCAGCTCGAGAGGGGGCCTAGCGGGGCTCTACAATGAGCAGTTCTTC
.,TRBJ2-5,TRBV4-1,.,CASSPGTQVQETQYF,TGCGCCAGCAGCCCCGGGACGCAAGTTCAAGAGACCCAGTACTTC
.,TRBJ2-1,TRBV3-1,.,CASSRPRGSSAEGEQFF,TGTGCCAGCAGCCGCCCAAGGGGGTCTAGCGCCGAAGGTGAGCAGTTCTTC
.,TRBJ2-3,TRBV29-1,TRBD2,CSVGTSRTAGTDTQYF,TGCAGCGTTGGGACTAGCAGGACGGCGGGGACAGATACGCAGTATTTT
.,TRBJ2-7,TRBV28,TRBD1,CASSPQGARTYEQYF,TGTGCCAGCAGTCCGCAGGGGGCTCGAACCTACGAGCAGTACTTC
.,TRBJ2-2,TRBV20-1,TRBD2,CSARDSGHARTGELFF,TGCAGTGCTAGAGATAGCGGGCACGCTCGCACCGGGGAGCTGTTTTTT
.,TRBJ2-1,TRBV9,.,CASSVGRVQAHRISNEQFF,TGTGCCAGCAGCGTAGGGAGGGTCCAGGCACACAGGATATCCAATGAGCAGTTCTTC
.,TRBJ2-3,TRBV24-1,.,CATSEDDIDTQYF,TGTGCCACCAGTGAAGACGACATTGATACGCAGTATTTT
.,TRBJ2-5,TRBV2,TRBD2,CASSEGLAGEETQYF,TGTGCCAGCAGCGAGGGACTAGCGGGAGAAGAGACCCAGTACTTC
.,TRBJ2-5,TRBV7-3,.,CASSGRPQETQYF,TGTGCCAGCTCGGGGCGGCCCCAAGAGACCCAGTACTTC
.,TRBJ1-5,TRBV20-1,TRBD1,CSAPRDRGYSSNQPQHF,TGCAGTGCCCCGAGGGACAGGGGATATAGTAGCAATCAGCCCCAGCATTTT
.,TRBJ2-7,TRBV29-1,.,CSVVGGREYEQYF,TGCAGCGTTGTGGGGGGGCGGGAGTACGAGCAGTACTTC
.,TRBJ1-1,TRBV10-3,.,CAISAAGLNEAFF,TGTGCCATCAGTGCGGCAGGGTTGAATGAAGCTTTCTTT
few,TRBJ1-2,TRBV29-1,.,CSVEVGVGGYTF,TGCAGCGTTGAGGTCGGGGTAGGTGGCTACACCTTC
.,TRBJ2-5,TRBV27,TRBD2,CASSLSSGGYQETQYF,TGTGCCAGCAGTCTTTCTAGCGGGGGGTACCAAGAGACCCAGTACTTC
.,TRBJ2-7,TRBV5-1,.,CASSPRTGDGYEQYF,TGCGCCAGCAGCCCCCGGACCGGAGACGGCTACGAGCAGTACTTC
.,TRBJ2-1,TRBV27,TRBD2,CASSRGAGEIYNEQFF,TGTGCCAGCAGTCGGGGAGCGGGAGAAATTTACAATGAGCAGTTCTTC
.,TRBJ2-1,TRBV3-1,.,CASSQGLASYNELFF,TGTGCCAGCAGCCAAGGTCTAGCGAGCTACAATGAGCTGTTCTTC
.,TRBJ2-7,TRBV25-1,.,CASNVGGYEQYF,TGTGCCAGCAATGTGGGGGGCTACGAGCAGTACTTC
many,TRBJ1-2,TRBV7-2,.,CASSLDDRSNYGYTF,TGTGCCAGCAGCTTAGACGACAGATCTAACTATGGCTACACCTTC
few,TRBJ2-3,TRBV20-1,TRBD2,CSAIAGVVDTQYF,TGCAGTGCCATAGCGGGAGTGGTAGATACGCAGTATTTT